This TCR beta chain was captured in a study of T cell responses to AZD1222 COVID-19 vaccine. Study-wide results and caveats: Reportedly, nearly half of unique spike TCRs recognized epitopes outside B.1.351/B.1.1.7 mutations.

V was pared by 6 bases and J by 8 bases, with 13 bases between. This CDR3 contains 12 residues. Germline V gene data show CDR1 as MNHEY and CDR2 as SVGAGI. Assay: immunoSEQ multiplex PCR; the TCRdb copy retains only in-frame clones and omits some. The data hold 150,000 or so clones, with approximately 90% observed a single time. Points on this clone: Its specificity is unknown.

The chain carries TRBV6-5 and TRBJ1-2; possible D gene TRBD1, 5 bases. Here the sequenced sample was peripheral blood, taken on day 0 of AZD1222 vaccination. The receptor was derived from an adult in good health. CDR3 coding DNA: TGTGCCAGCAGGAGGGGAGGGCACGGCTACACCTTC. Its translation: CASRRGGHGYTF.